Shown below are 28 T cell receptor beta chains from a single sample sequenced in a study of T cell responses to AZD1222 COVID-19 vaccine. The data were produced by immunoSEQ multiplex PCR, yet TCRdb's version contains in-frame clones alone and is incomplete. The sample has around 78,000 clones, 85% to 95% seen once. This specimen was peripheral blood, taken on day 0 of MenACWY control vaccination. These receptors were taken from an adult in good health.

To note about this clone: At one of its ends the junction is not consistent with the germline gene, which may arise from a read error. The chain couples TRBV7-8 to TRBJ1-2; D possibly corresponds to TRBD1 (6 bases). CDR1 is SGHVS and CDR2 is FQNEAQ in the germline V gene. The CDR3 spans 17 residues. CDR3 residues: CASSLQETGTEHYGHTF. The CDR3 DNA sequence: TGTGCCAGCAGCTTACAAGAAACAGGGACGGAACACTATGGCCACACCTTC.

The chain carries TRBV28 and TRBJ2-7, with TRBD1 matching 9 bases. This CDR3 spans 15 amino acids. Germline V gene lookup returns CDR1 MDHEN and CDR2 SYDVKM. Trimming at V came to 7 bases and at J to 6 bases, leaving 13 bases not matched to a gene. The CDR3 nucleotides are TGTGCCAGCAATCCCTCCTTGGGACAGGGAGCCGAGCAGTACTTC. It translates to CASNPSLGQGAEQYF. Complete variable domain (other parts from reference TRBV28 and TRBJ2-7): DVKVTQSSRYLVKRTGEKVFLECVQDMDHENMFWYRQDPGLGLRLIYFSYDVKMKEKGDIPEGYSVSREKKERFSLILESASTNQTSMYLCASNPSLGQGAEQYFGPGTRLTVT.

The chain carries TRBV27 and TRBJ1-2; 8 bases match TRBD1. From germline, CDR1 is MNHEY and CDR2 SMNVEV (reference sequence). The V and J ends lost 0 bases and 8 bases, in that order; junction bases with no gene match: 5. The CDR3 loop spans 14 amino acids. The CDR3 is CASSLSNRGVGYTF. CDR3 in DNA: TGTGCCAGCAGTTTATCCAACAGGGGGGTAGGCTACACCTTC.

The chain carries TRBV6-5 and TRBJ2-3, with a possible D match to TRBD2 (5 bases). The CDR3 totals 14 residues. From germline, CDR1 is MNHEY and CDR2 SVGAGI. Between the trimmed V and J ends, which lost 9 bases and 2 bases, there was a span of 15 bases. CDR3 loop: CASTEGGPTDTQYF. The CDR3 DNA reads as TGTGCCAGTACCGAGGGCGGGCCCACAGATACGCAGTATTTT.

The genes are TRBV19 and TRBJ1-5, with 12 bases fitting TRBD1. The CDR3 covers 15 residues. After removal of 4 bases from V and 5 bases from J, the junction contained 3 bases not matched to a gene. The germline V gene has CDR1 LNHDA and CDR2 SQIVND (reference sequence). CDR3 in amino acids: CASSTRDRGHQPQHF. The CDR3 DNA reads as TGTGCCAGTAGTACTCGGGACAGGGGGCATCAGCCCCAGCATTTT.

The CDR3: CASSPGTGNQPQHF. The DNA of the CDR3 is TGCGCCAGCAGCCCCGGGACAGGCAATCAGCCCCAGCATTTT. The chain carries TRBV5-1 and TRBJ1-5; 7 bases fit TRBD1. The CDR3 extends over 14 amino acids. Germline assignment: CDR1 SGHRS and CDR2 YFSETQ. V shed 4 bases and J 2 bases; nucleotides not matched to a gene: 3.

This sequence joins TRBV6-6 and TRBJ2-7; D is unclear. The CDR3 loop spans 12 amino acids. Germline V gene data show CDR1 as MNHNY and CDR2 as SVGAGI (reference sequence). Trimming took 5 bases from V and 4 from J, leaving 9 bases between them. The DNA for the CDR3 is TGTGCCAGCAGTCAGGACGCTTACGAGCAGTACTTC. Translating gives CASSQDAYEQYF.

The chain couples TRBV27 to TRBJ1-4, with D perhaps matching TRBD1 (5 bases). The CDR3 has 16 amino acids. Germline V gene sequence: CDR1 MNHEY, CDR2 SMNVEV (reference sequence). V gave up 6 bases and J gave up 0 bases, with 14 bases separating them. CDR3 amino acids: CASSLGTVATNEKLFF. Here the CDR3 DNA reads TGTGCCAGCAGCTTAGGGACGGTTGCAACTAATGAAAAACTGTTTTTT.

For the CDR3, the DNA is TGTGCCAGCAGCCTCCGCGGCACAGATACGCAGTATTTT. It yields the protein CASSLRGTDTQYF. The rearrangement uses TRBV11-2 and TRBJ2-3; no clear D gene. The CDR3 has 13 amino acids. The V gene lost 5 bases and the J gene lost 1 base, with 7 bases spanning the gap. Germline CDR1 and CDR2: SGHAT and FQNNGV.

This chain uses TRBV28 with TRBJ1-2; 9 nucleotides align to TRBD1. The V gene's germline CDR1 is MDHEN and CDR2 SYDVKM. CDR3 length: 15 residues. V trimming: 7 bases; J trimming: 5 bases; junction bases outside the gene matches: 11. The CDR3 is CASIEQGAGKYGYTF. Here the CDR3 DNA reads TGTGCCAGCATCGAACAGGGGGCGGGCAAGTATGGCTACACCTTC.

This chain uses TRBV7-9 with TRBJ2-2; D is possibly TRBD2 (5 bases). Germline V lookup: CDR1 SEHNR, CDR2 FQNEAQ (reference sequence). V shed 7 bases and J shed 2 bases, with 11 bases lying between them. There are 14 residues in the CDR3. The CDR3: CASTPEVNTGELFF. The CDR3 DNA sequence: TGTGCCAGCACCCCGGAGGTAAACACCGGGGAGCTGTTTTTT.

V gene TRBV21-1 combines with J gene TRBJ2-7; the table's TRBD1 call for D was not verified on the DNA. TRBV21-1 is shown as a pseudogene. The CDR3 is 17 residues long. In DNA, the CDR3 is TGTGCCAGCAGCAAGGTTCCTTCGACAATCGGTCCCTACGAGCAGTACTTC. As protein: CASSKVPSTIGPYEQYF.

V is TRBV9 and J is TRBJ2-2; 7 bases match TRBD1. Unmatched junction bases numbered 6, after V lost 0 bases and J lost 4 bases. Looked up from germline, CDR1 is SGDLS and CDR2 is YYNGEE. The CDR3 covers 16 residues. The CDR3 DNA is TGTGCCAGCAGCGTAGTAGCCGCAGGGGGCACCGGGGAGCTGTTTTTT. Translated, it gives CASSVVAAGGTGELFF.

The J gene is TRBJ1-2, the V gene TRBV19; D perhaps matches TRBD1 (5 bases). CDR3 size: 13 residues. V was cut by 6 bases and J by 6 bases, with 14 bases left in between. CDR1 and CDR2 from the germline V gene are LNHDA and SQIVND (reference sequence). The CDR3 bases are TGTGCCAGTAGGAGCAGGGAGTTAGATGGCTACACCTTC. It codes for CASRSRELDGYTF.

This clone showed up just once. V and J are TRBV25-1 and TRBJ2-7; no definite D call. Deletions cut 1 base from V and 2 bases from J, with 15 bases between. In germline, CDR1 is MGHDK, CDR2 SYGVNS. The length of the CDR3 is 16 residues. The CDR3 bases are TGTGCCAGCAGTGAATGGGTTCGTGGTAGTACCTACGAGCAGTACTTC. It codes for CASSEWVRGSTYEQYF.

The chain uses TRBV5-1 and TRBJ2-6, with no clear D. The CDR3 contains 13 residues. Germline loops: CDR1 SGHRS, CDR2 YFSETQ. V dropped 5 bases and J dropped 4 bases, with 7 bases sitting between them. Written as DNA, the CDR3 is TGCGCCAGCAGTCAAGGCGGGGCCAACGTCCTGACTTTC. Protein sequence: CASSQGGANVLTF. Full variable domain (outside the CDR3, taken from reference TRBV5-1 and TRBJ2-6): KAGVTQTPRYLIKTRGQQVTLSCSPISGHRSVSWYQQTPGQGLQFLFEYFSETQRNKGNFPGRFSGRQFSNSRSEMNVSTLELGDSALYLCASSQGGANVLTFGAGSRLTVL.

The CDR3 DNA reads TGTGCCAGCAGCACAGGACAGCGGAGGAGCTCCTACGAGCAGTACTTC. Its protein product is CASSTGQRRSSYEQYF. This chain connects TRBV21-1 to TRBJ2-7; the DNA was not compared with TRBD1, the D call given in the table. TRBV21-1 is recorded as a pseudogene. This CDR3 comprises 16 residues.

This clone was seen just once. The chain combines TRBV18 with TRBJ1-1; maybe TRBD1 (5 bases). V gave up 3 bases and J gave up 5 bases, with 13 bases separating them. Germline V CDR1 and CDR2: KGHSH, LQKENI. The CDR3 totals 14 residues. Written as DNA, the CDR3 is TGTGCCAGCTCACCGCCGGGGCAGAGGACTGAAGCTTTCTTT. Protein sequence: CASSPPGQRTEAFF.

V usage is TRBV7-3 and J usage is TRBJ2-1; tentatively, D is TRBD1 or TRBD2 (5 bases each). The V end lost 5 bases, the J end lost 3 bases, and 17 bases lay between the germline ends. Germline CDR1 is SGHTA and CDR2 is FQGTGA. The CDR3 is 16 residues long. The CDR3 bases are TGTGCCAGCAGCCCAACCGGGACGTTGGACTACAATGAGCAGTTCTTC. This codes for CASSPTGTLDYNEQFF.

This clone was picked up one time. This chain joins TRBV20-1 and TRBJ1-1; no firm D call. Germline V CDR1 and CDR2: DFQATT, SNEGSKA (reference sequence). The CDR3 is 12 amino acids. The V and J ends lost 3 bases and 11 bases respectively, with 16 bases between them. The CDR3 region has the DNA TGCAGTGCTAGTGCCCCGGGAATCGGGGCTTTCTTT. Amino acids: CSASAPGIGAFF.

The V gene is TRBV21-1, the J gene TRBJ1-5. TRBV21-1 is annotated as a pseudogene. The CDR3 is 14 residues long. The DNA of the CDR3 is TGTGCCAGCAGCAAAGACTCGGGGCTGCAGCCCCAGCATTTT. Its protein product is CASSKDSGLQPQHF.

The rearrangement joins TRBV11-3 to TRBJ1-1, with D possibly matching TRBD1 (6 bases). V lost 0 bases and J 2 bases, leaving 16 bases between the germline ends. Germline-derived CDR1 and CDR2 are SGHNT and YENEEA. The CDR3 totals 17 residues. The CDR3 is CASSLETVGGPNTEAFF. The CDR3 DNA follows: TGTGCCAGCAGCTTAGAGACGGTCGGGGGCCCTAACACTGAAGCTTTCTTT.

The chain carries TRBV15 and TRBJ2-1, with 7 bases identical to TRBD2. This CDR3 is built from 17 residues. Germline CDR1 reads LNHNV; CDR2 reads YYDKDF (reference sequence). After removal of 0 bases from V and 1 base from J, the junction contained 6 bases not matched to a gene. Here the CDR3 DNA reads TGTGCCACCAGCAGAGATCGGCGCGGGGGTTCCTACAATGAGCAGTTCTTC. Residues: CATSRDRRGGSYNEQFF.

This rearrangement joins TRBV4-3 to TRBJ1-4; 9 bases agree with TRBD1. This CDR3 region has 16 residues. CDR1 and CDR2 (germline): LGHNA, YSLEER. The ends lost 5 bases at V and 8 bases at J; junction bases unmatched: 12. As DNA, the CDR3 is TGCGCCAGCAGCGAATCCGGGACAGGGTATTTGGAAAAACTGTTTTTT. The encoded protein is CASSESGTGYLEKLFF.

As DNA, the CDR3 is TGTGCCAGTATAGGGGCTAGCGCATACAATGAGCAGTTCTTC. This translates into CASIGASAYNEQFF. The V and J genes are TRBV19 and TRBJ2-1; D might be TRBD2 (6 bases). Looked up from germline, CDR1 is LNHDA and CDR2 is SQIVND (reference sequence). Between the trimmed V and J ends, which lost 7 bases and 4 bases, there was a span of 14 bases. This CDR3 spans 14 amino acids.

This chain joins TRBV5-6 and TRBJ1-5; D is unresolved. The CDR3 spans 16 residues. The germline V gene encodes CDR1 SGHDT and CDR2 YYEEEE. The germline V and J ends were trimmed by 0 bases and 0 bases, with 10 bases remaining between them. The CDR3 protein is CASSLGGPFSNQPQHF. CDR3 DNA sequence: TGTGCCAGCAGCTTGGGTGGACCGTTTAGCAATCAGCCCCAGCATTTT. Combining the CDR3 with reference TRBV5-6 and TRBJ1-5 gives the whole variable domain DAGVTQSPTHLIKTRGQQVTLRCSPKSGHDTVSWYQQALGQGPQFIFQYYEEEERQRGNFPDRFSGHQFPNYSSELNVNALLLGDSALYLCASSLGGPFSNQPQHFGDGTRLSIL.

This clone came up once. The rearrangement joins TRBV5-1 to TRBJ2-2; maybe TRBD2 (6 bases). Trimming left V 0 bases short and J 3 bases short, with 9 bases between. The CDR3 length is 15 residues. CDR1 SGHRS and CDR2 YFSETQ come from the germline V gene. The CDR3 DNA is TGCGCCAGCAGCTTGGACGGGACTCACACCGGGGAGCTGTTTTTT. Its translation is CASSLDGTHTGELFF. The full variable domain, with the rest looked up from reference TRBV5-1 and TRBJ2-2, is KAGVTQTPRYLIKTRGQQVTLSCSPISGHRSVSWYQQTPGQGLQFLFEYFSETQRNKGNFPGRFSGRQFSNSRSEMNVSTLELGDSALYLCASSLDGTHTGELFFGEGSRLTVL.

The CDR3 DNA reads as TGTGCCAGCAGCCTCGAAGGGGGATGGGGCTACACCTTC. This translates into CASSLEGGWGYTF. The chain employs TRBV3-1 (or the pseudogene TRBV3-2) and TRBJ1-2, with D possibly TRBD1 on 6 matching bases. There are 13 residues in the CDR3. Germline V CDR1 and CDR2: LGHDT, YNNKEL (reference sequence). Trimming removed 4 bases from V and 8 bases from J, with 14 bases in between.